This T cell receptor beta chain stems from a study of neurological immune-mediated disorders. TCRdb re-derived calls from the 5' RACE reads in MiXCR, one entry per CDR3 protein. The sample records about 31,000 distinct CDR3 sequences, less than 5% being singletons. Each sorted-subset library came from 800,000 to 1,000,000 CD4+ or CD8+ T cells. In its sample, this clonotype was seen many times. Input material: CD4+ T cells from blood. This receptor was taken from a woman in her forties in good health.

Here the CDR3 DNA reads TGTGCCACCAGCAGAACAGGGGGCGAAGAGACCCAGTACTTC. Encoded protein: CATSRTGGEETQYF. The chain recombines TRBV15 with TRBJ2-5; 9 bases are a match to TRBD1. The CDR3 is 14 amino acids. Germline V gene sequence: CDR1 LNHNV, CDR2 YYDKDF (reference sequence). J lost 3 bases, V lost 2 bases, and 1 base had no gene match.